One TCR beta chain is described in this entry. Profiled with immunoSEQ multiplex PCR; TCRdb holds only in-frame clones, not every one. The profile shows about 160,000 clones, around 84% of them singletons. This sample was included in a study of blood T cell repertoires in COVID-19. Study in general: From T cells, B-cell-depleted T cells, or PBMCs came the material, which was cDNA or gDNA.

Germline CDR1 and CDR2: LGHNA and YSLEER. The length of the CDR3 is 15 residues. Trimming removed 0 bases at V and 0 bases at J, with 8 bases between. Sequenced sample: peripheral blood. This clonotype was obtained from a man aged 35 to 55 with acute or convalescent COVID-19. This chain connects TRBV4-3 to TRBJ1-1; possible D gene TRBD1, 5 bases. DNA of the CDR3: TGCGCCAGCAGCCAAGATTGGGGCATGAACACTGAAGCTTTCTTT. Translated, it gives CASSQDWGMNTEAFF.